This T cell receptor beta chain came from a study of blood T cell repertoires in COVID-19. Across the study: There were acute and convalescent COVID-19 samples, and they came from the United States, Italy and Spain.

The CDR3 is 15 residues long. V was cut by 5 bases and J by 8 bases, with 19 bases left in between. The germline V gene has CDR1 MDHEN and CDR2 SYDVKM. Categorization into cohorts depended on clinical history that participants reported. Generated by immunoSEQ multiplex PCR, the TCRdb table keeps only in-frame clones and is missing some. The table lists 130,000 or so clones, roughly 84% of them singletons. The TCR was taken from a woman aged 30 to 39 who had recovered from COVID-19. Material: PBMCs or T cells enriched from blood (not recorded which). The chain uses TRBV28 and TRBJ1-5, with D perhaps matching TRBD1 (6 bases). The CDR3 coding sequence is TGTGCCAGCAGTGCGCCAGGGGAAGTTAACAAGCCCCAGCATTTT. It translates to CASSAPGEVNKPQHF.